These 32 T cell receptor beta chains were all obtained from the same sample, sequenced in a study of response to subunit inactivated influenza vaccine. TCRdb processed the RT-PCR reads anew with MiXCR; each CDR3 protein has one entry. The sample has about 520,000 distinct CDR3 sequences, about 7.2% seen once; the top ten hold roughly 14%. Source: PBMCs from blood, taken less than 30 months after vaccination. These receptors all stem from a man aged 50-75 years who received an inactivated influenza vaccine.

In its sample, this clonotype was seen many times. The rearrangement joins TRBV11-2 to TRBJ2-1; 10 nucleotides line up with TRBD2. The J segment lost 3 bases and the V segment lost 3 bases, leaving 2 bases of the junction unmatched. This CDR3 comprises 15 residues. The germline gives CDR1 SGHAT, CDR2 FQNNGV. CDR3 coding DNA: TGTGCCAGCAGCTTCCTAGCGGGAGACTACAATGAGCAGTTCTTC. Protein: CASSFLAGDYNEQFF.

This clonotype has only a few counts. The rearrangement links TRBV28 to TRBJ2-2; D is uncertain. There are 13 residues in the CDR3. Per germline, CDR1 MDHEN and CDR2 SYDVKM. The germline V and J ends were trimmed by 6 bases and 8 bases, with 13 bases remaining between them. The CDR3: CASRPLGTGELFF. CDR3 coding DNA: TGTGCCAGCAGACCCTTGGGTACGGGGGAGCTGTTTTTT.

The chain is built from TRBV18 and TRBJ2-2, with D perhaps given as TRBD1 or TRBD2 (5 bases each). Germline lookup yields CDR1 KGHSH and CDR2 LQKENI. Trimming took off 1 base at V and 9 bases at J, with 12 bases between the two ends. The CDR3 is 14 amino acids. CDR3 loop: CASSPQAGTRELFF. The CDR3 DNA reads as TGTGCCAGCTCACCACAAGCAGGGACCCGGGAGCTGTTTTTT.

The rearrangement links TRBV10-3 to TRBJ2-5, with unresolved D. V lost 3 bases to trimming and J lost 2 bases, with 7 bases between them. The germline CDR1 and CDR2 sequences are ENHRY and SYGVKD. The CDR3 has 13 residues. For the CDR3, the DNA is TGTGCCATCAGTGATGGAGCTCAAGAGACCCAGTACTTC. Translation gives CAISDGAQETQYF.

The chain joins TRBV7-2 to TRBJ1-2; perhaps TRBD1 as D (5 bases). Germline V gives CDR1 SGHTA, CDR2 FQGNSA. Trimming took 3 bases from V and 4 from J, leaving 12 bases between them. The CDR3 runs to 14 residues. The CDR3 spells CASSFWKDSYGYTF. The CDR3 DNA sequence: TGTGCCAGCAGCTTCTGGAAAGACAGCTATGGCTACACCTTC.

The genes are TRBV19 and TRBJ2-2, with TRBD1 identical over 12 bases. The germline V gene encodes CDR1 LNHDA and CDR2 SQIVND (reference sequence). Losses at the gene ends were 7 bases for V and 8 bases for J; bases not matched to a gene: 8. The CDR3 contains 15 residues. CDR3 amino acids: CASTGTGGAGGELFF. The CDR3 DNA sequence: TGTGCCAGTACCGGGACAGGGGGCGCGGGTGGGGAGCTGTTTTTT.

This sequence joins TRBV5-5 and TRBJ1-5, with 7 bases matching TRBD1. The V gene's germline CDR1 is SGHKS and CDR2 YYEKEE (reference sequence). V lost 0 bases to trimming and J lost 11 bases; unmatched junction nucleotides: 5. This CDR3 contains 13 residues. In nucleotides, the CDR3 is TGTGCCAGCAGCTTGGAGGGGACAGTCGCCCAGCATTTT. As protein: CASSLEGTVAQHF.

This clonotype was counted only a few times. The CDR3 nucleotides read TGCGCCAGCAGCCAGTTAACACTCTGGGCCTACGAGCAGTACTTC. It translates to CASSQLTLWAYEQYF. The chain uses TRBV4-1 and TRBJ2-7; D remains unclear. The CDR3 spans 15 residues. Trimming removed 3 bases from V and 2 bases from J, with 14 bases in between. The germline CDR1 and CDR2 sequences are MGHRA and YSYEKL.

This clonotype was seen a handful of times. The chain has TRBV4-1 and TRBJ1-2, with unresolved D. Germline lookup yields CDR1 MGHRA and CDR2 YSYEKL. The length of the CDR3 is 15 residues. V shed 0 bases and J shed 5 bases, with 13 bases lying between them. This CDR3 reads CASSQDWAGRYGYTF. CDR3 nucleotide sequence: TGCGCCAGCAGCCAAGATTGGGCTGGTAGATATGGCTACACCTTC.

This clonotype was observed a few times. V is TRBV6-1 and J is TRBJ2-7; 10 nucleotides agree with TRBD1. This CDR3 is built from 14 residues. The trim removed 4 bases at V and 6 bases at J, leaving 6 bases unmatched. Germline values: CDR1 MNHNS, CDR2 SASEGT. In DNA form, the CDR3 reads TGTGCCAGCAGTGGAACGACAGGGGGCGGCGAGCAGTACTTC. It specifies CASSGTTGGGEQYF.

The chain uses TRBV27 and TRBJ1-6; D perhaps matches TRBD1 (5 bases). Between the trimmed V and J ends, which lost 6 bases and 7 bases, there was a span of 10 bases. The CDR3 runs 13 residues. The germline V gene has CDR1 MNHEY and CDR2 SMNVEV (reference sequence). The CDR3 nucleotides are TGTGCCAGCAGGAGCAGGGAAAATTCACCCCTCCACTTT. Protein: CASRSRENSPLHF.

About this clonotype itself: A much larger clone differs by one base, so this may be a read error. V gene TRBV27 combines with J gene TRBJ2-1; D is uncertain. Trimming took off 6 bases at V and 6 bases at J, with 9 bases between the two ends. The CDR3 loop spans 12 amino acids. Germline assignment: CDR1 MNHEY and CDR2 SMNVEV (reference sequence). The CDR3 DNA reads as TGTGCCAGCAGGGTTGGAGTCAATGAGCAGTTCTTC. Translated: CASRVGVNEQFF.

A few counts support this clonotype. The chain combines TRBV12-3 or TRBV12-4 with TRBJ1-5, with D hard to call. CDR3 length: 13 amino acids. Trimming cost V 4 bases and J 7 bases, with 11 bases left between them. CDR3 coding DNA: TGTGCCAGCAGTTCTAAGTCCGCCCAGCCCCAGCATTTT. This translates into CASSSKSAQPQHF.

Worth noting for this clonotype: The germline gene is not matched at one end of the junction; a read error may be the cause. The J gene is TRBJ2-7, the V gene TRBV28; D may be TRBD2 (5 bases). This CDR3 has 12 amino acids. Germline V gene data show CDR1 as MDHEN and CDR2 as SYDVKM. The CDR3 spells CVSGRSSYEQYF. The DNA for the CDR3 is TGTGTCAGCGGACGGAGCTCCTACGAGCAGTACTTC.

There are many counts of this clonotype. The chain combines TRBV11-2 with TRBJ2-7; D call uncertain. CDR3 length equals 14 residues. Deletions cut 1 base from V and 7 bases from J, with 14 bases between. Germline CDR1 is SGHAT and CDR2 is FQNNGV. The CDR3 region has the DNA TGTGCCAGCAGCTTAGCCCTTGCAAGCCGGGAGCAGTACTTC. It yields the protein CASSLALASREQYF.

The V and J genes are TRBV11-2 and TRBJ2-2; TRBD1 agrees at 8 bases. The length of the CDR3 is 14 residues. Germline V gene lookup returns CDR1 SGHAT and CDR2 FQNNGV. V was pared by 3 bases and J by 5 bases, with 2 bases of the junction left unmatched. The CDR3 sequence: CASSFHRGTGELFF. Written as DNA, the CDR3 is TGTGCCAGCAGCTTCCACAGGGGGACCGGGGAGCTGTTTTTT.

V usage is TRBV7-3 and J usage is TRBJ2-5; D gene uncertain. This CDR3 is 15 amino acids long. Germline V gene sequence: CDR1 SGHTA, CDR2 FQGTGA. V gave up 0 bases and J gave up 2 bases, with 10 bases separating them. In nucleotides, the CDR3 is TGTGCCAGCAGCTTAACCGGATCCGCACAAGAGACCCAGTACTTC. It yields the protein CASSLTGSAQETQYF.

This clonotype was counted a few times. The V call is TRBV20-1, the J call TRBJ2-1; 10 nucleotides align to TRBD2. This CDR3 has 14 amino acids. CDR1 is DFQATT and CDR2 is SNEGSKA in the germline V gene (reference sequence). Trimming at V came to 1 base and at J to 10 bases, leaving 7 bases not matched to a gene. CDR3 in amino acids: CSARGSSGSLEQFF. The CDR3, as DNA: TGCAGTGCTAGAGGGTCTAGCGGGAGCTTAGAGCAGTTCTTC.

The chain links TRBV2 to TRBJ1-3; 8 nucleotides match TRBD1. Germline V lookup: CDR1 SNHLY, CDR2 FYNNEI. The V and J ends lost 6 bases and 7 bases, in that order; junction bases with no gene match: 5. The CDR3 totals 13 residues. The CDR3 region is CASSVQGANTIYF. The CDR3 DNA reads TGTGCCAGCAGCGTTCAGGGGGCTAACACCATATATTTT.

The V gene is TRBV5-6, the J gene TRBJ1-5; 9 positions agree with TRBD1. The CDR3 spans 18 residues. Germline CDR1 reads SGHDT; CDR2 reads YYEEEE. J gave up 1 base and V 0 bases, and 8 bases lay outside the gene matches. The CDR3 here is CASSLVGTGYSSNQPQHF. CDR3 bases: TGTGCCAGCAGCTTGGTCGGGACAGGGTATTCGAGCAATCAGCCCCAGCATTTT.

This clonotype was found many times. The rearrangement links TRBV10-2 to TRBJ1-1; 7 nucleotides line up with TRBD1. The germline gives CDR1 WSHSY, CDR2 SAAADI. Unmatched junction bases numbered 3, after V lost 3 bases and J lost 5 bases. The CDR3 has 13 residues. CDR3 coding DNA: TGCGCCAGCAGTGATACCAGGGGGACTGAAGCTTTCTTT. Translating it yields CASSDTRGTEAFF.

This clonotype was detected ten times or more. The chain has TRBV11-2 and TRBJ2-3; D is uncertain. Germline CDR1 reads SGHAT; CDR2 reads FQNNGV. Trimming shortened V by 1 base and J by 2 bases, and 7 bases separated the two germline ends. This CDR3 is 14 amino acids long. Written as DNA, the CDR3 is TGTGCCAGCAGCTTAGTGGGGATCACAGATACGCAGTATTTT. Amino acid sequence: CASSLVGITDTQYF.

This clonotype was recorded at least ten times. This chain uses TRBV3-1 with TRBJ2-4; the D is unclear. The CDR3 is made up of 11 amino acids. The V and J ends lost 0 bases and 8 bases respectively, with 2 bases between them. From germline, CDR1 is LGHDT and CDR2 YNNKEL (reference sequence). CDR3 residues: CASSQEYIQYF. Here the CDR3 DNA reads TGTGCCAGCAGCCAAGAGTACATTCAGTACTTC.

This clonotype was recorded a few times. V and J are TRBV27 and TRBJ1-5; D not resolved. Trimming cost V 6 bases and J 1 base, with 10 bases left between them. Germline CDR1 and CDR2: MNHEY and SMNVEV (reference sequence). CDR3 length: 14 residues. The CDR3 bases are TGTGCCAGCAGAAGTGAGTGGAGCAATCAGCCCCAGCATTTT. It yields the protein CASRSEWSNQPQHF.

This clonotype was recorded many times. In DNA form, the CDR3 reads TGTGCCAGCAGTTTCCTCGCGGGCAATGAGCAGTTCTTC. It encodes CASSFLAGNEQFF. The chain recombines TRBV6-2 or TRBV6-3 with TRBJ2-1; D possibly corresponds to TRBD2 (5 bases). Germline V CDR1 and CDR2: MNHEY, SVGEGT. The CDR3 consists of 13 residues. Trimming took off 4 bases at V and 6 bases at J, with 10 bases between the two ends.

Only a few counts were recorded for this clonotype. The chain is built from TRBV25-1 and TRBJ2-7; 12 nucleotides align to TRBD2. The CDR3 is made up of 14 amino acids. Trimming at V came to 4 bases and at J to 2 bases, leaving 0 bases not matched to a gene. CDR1 and CDR2 (germline): MGHDK, SYGVNS. The CDR3 sequence is CASSASGRAYEQYF. As DNA, the CDR3 is TGTGCCAGCAGTGCTAGCGGGAGGGCCTACGAGCAGTACTTC.

In this sample, this clonotype turned up many times. The chain combines TRBV6-1 with TRBJ2-3; 9 bases map to TRBD1. Germline lookup yields CDR1 MNHNS and CDR2 SASEGT. This CDR3 is 15 amino acids long. V shed 6 bases, J shed 3 bases, and the junction held 7 bases outside the gene matches. CDR3 protein: CASRDTGGRTDTQYF. CDR3 DNA sequence: TGTGCCAGCAGGGACACAGGGGGCCGTACAGATACGCAGTATTTT.

This clonotype was observed many times. J is TRBJ1-2 and V is TRBV3-1; D may be TRBD1 (6 bases). Trimming stripped 0 bases from V and 7 bases from J, with 15 bases between. In germline, CDR1 is LGHDT, CDR2 YNNKEL (reference sequence). This CDR3 is 15 amino acids long. The CDR3 loop is CASSQDPGVVVGYTF. CDR3 sequence (DNA): TGTGCCAGCAGCCAAGATCCAGGGGTGGTTGTTGGCTACACCTTC.

This clonotype has at least ten counts. The CDR3, as DNA: TGCAGTGCTTTGGGGACAGGGACTTTTTTTTATTCACCCCTCCACTTT. Its protein product is CSALGTGTFFYSPLHF. This chain uses TRBV20-1 with TRBJ1-6; TRBD1 agrees at 9 bases. The germline V gene has CDR1 DFQATT and CDR2 SNEGSKA (reference sequence). Losses at the gene ends were 5 bases for V and 8 bases for J; bases not matched to a gene: 13. The CDR3 is 16 residues long.

This clonotype showed up many times. At one end the junction does not follow the germline gene, possibly because of a read error. CDR3 in DNA: TGTGCCAGCAGCCAAGCAACGGGAGCCCCCGTTTTT. The encoded protein is CASSQATGAPVF. The V and J genes are TRBV3-1 and TRBJ1-4; D uncertain. CDR1 is LGHDT and CDR2 is YNNKEL in the germline V gene (reference sequence). The length of the CDR3 is 12 residues.

This clonotype was detected a few times. The V gene is TRBV29-1, the J gene TRBJ2-2; D ambiguous. The CDR3 is 13 residues long. Germline V CDR1 and CDR2: SQVTM, ANQGSEA. The V end lost 3 bases, the J end lost 7 bases, and 12 bases lay between the germline ends. The CDR3 is CSVDLKGSGELFF. CDR3 nucleotide sequence: TGCAGCGTTGATCTTAAGGGAAGCGGGGAGCTGTTTTTT.

The chain combines TRBV6-1 with TRBJ1-2, with 8 bases lining up with TRBD1. This CDR3 has 14 residues. Trimming took 6 bases from V and 3 from J; bases not matched to a gene: 6. CDR1 and CDR2 (germline): MNHNS, SASEGT. Written as DNA, the CDR3 is TGTGCCAGCAGAGACAGGACAGGGTACTATGGCTACACCTTC. Its translation: CASRDRTGYYGYTF.